Listed below are T cell receptor beta chains from one sample, sequenced in a study of cytomegalovirus exposure and HLA in healthy donors. Clones were read by immunoSEQ multiplex PCR, and TCRdb kept only the in-frame ones, dropping some. The table records 100,000 to 130,000 clones, 74% of them present only once. Sequenced sample: PBMCs. These receptors were collected from a woman aged 40 to 55 in good health and CMV-seropositive. CDR3s include the opening cysteine and the closing phenylalanine or tryptophan. The D gene is left open where the match is weak. A row's size may be missing; if present it is once, few, many or a size class.

TRBJ1-2 | TRBD1 | few | TRBV5-6 | CASSPPGQGGGYTF | TGTGCCAGCAGCCCCCCGGGACAGGGGGGTGGCTACACCTTC
TRBJ1-5 | - | - | TRBV28 | CASSLNSPPRYF | TGTGCCAGCAGTTTAAACTCCCCGCCCCGATATTTT
TRBJ1-4 | TRBD1 | once | TRBV7-6 | CASSRTGGNEKLFF | TGTGCCAGCAGCAGGACAGGGGGCAATGAAAAACTGTTTTTT
TRBJ2-7 | - | - | TRBV6-7 | CASSYAREVHEQYF | TGTGCCAGCAGTTACGCCAGGGAGGTCCACGAGCAGTACTTC
TRBJ1-2 | TRBD1 | - | TRBV7-2 | CASSQRGIDRGRGYTF | TGTGCCAGCAGCCAACGGGGGATAGACAGGGGGCGAGGCTACACCTTC
TRBJ1-4 | - | few | TRBV6-1 | CASSEAGGTNEKLFF | TGTGCCAGCAGTGAAGCAGGGGGAACTAATGAAAAACTGTTTTTT
TRBJ2-1 | - | once | TRBV7-9 | CASSLRGSSYNEQFF | TGTGCCAGCAGCTTACGAGGGAGCTCCTACAATGAGCAGTTCTTC
TRBJ1-4 | TRBD1 | few | TRBV6-5 | CASSSDRGQANEKLFF | TGTGCCAGCAGTTCAGACAGGGGGCAGGCTAATGAAAAACTGTTTTTT
TRBJ1-1 | TRBD1 | - | TRBV9 | CASSRQGSMNTEAFF | TGTGCCAGCAGCAGACAGGGCTCGATGAACACTGAAGCTTTCTTT
TRBJ2-1 | - | - | TRBV5-8 | CASSLEGGGRNEQFF | TGTGCCAGCAGCTTGGAAGGGGGGGGTAGGAATGAGCAGTTCTTC
TRBJ2-5 | TRBD2 | few | TRBV6-5 | CASSYGVSGGGETQYF | TGTGCCAGCAGTTACGGGGTCTCTGGCGGGGGAGAGACCCAGTACTTC
TRBJ2-4 | - | - | TRBV7-2 | CASSPNRAKNIQYF | TGTGCCAGCAGCCCGAACAGGGCCAAAAACATTCAGTACTTC
TRBJ2-7 | TRBD2 | - | TRBV2 | CASSEAVAGSHEQYF | TGTGCCAGCAGTGAAGCGGTAGCGGGGTCCCACGAGCAGTACTTC
TRBJ2-3 | - | - | TRBV2 | CASSDRASRTDTQYF | TGTGCCAGCAGTGACAGGGCCAGTAGGACAGATACGCAGTATTTT
TRBJ1-5 | - | once | TRBV6-5 | CASGGGNQPQHF | TGTGCCAGCGGGGGGGGCAATCAGCCCCAGCATTTT
TRBJ2-2 | - | - | TRBV7-3 | CASSVGQNTGELFF | TGTGCCAGCAGCGTGGGACAGAACACCGGGGAGCTGTTTTTT
TRBJ2-3 | TRBD2 | - | TRBV5-1 | CASSFTSGGATDTQYF | TGCGCCAGCAGCTTTACTAGCGGGGGGGCCACAGATACGCAGTATTTT
TRBJ1-2 | TRBD1 | - | TRBV7-2 | CASSKQQGTNYGYTF | TGTGCCAGCAGCAAACAACAGGGGACTAACTATGGCTACACCTTC
TRBJ2-1 | TRBD1 | - | TRBV5-1 | CASSLGWTGYNEQFF | TGCGCCAGCAGCTTAGGATGGACAGGCTACAATGAGCAGTTCTTC
TRBJ2-5 | - | - | TRBV5-1 | CASTPSVQETQYF | TGCGCCAGCACGCCCTCAGTTCAAGAGACCCAGTACTTC
TRBJ1-1 | - | - | TRBV2 | CASEEAVHTEAFF | TGTGCCAGCGAAGAGGCGGTCCACACTGAAGCTTTCTTT
TRBJ1-5 | - | once | TRBV7-6 | CASSLEAGENQPQHF | TGTGCCAGCAGCTTAGAGGCAGGGGAGAATCAGCCCCAGCATTTT
TRBJ1-1 | - | - | TRBV28 | CASSLWGQAFF | TGTGCCAGCAGTTTGTGGGGGCAAGCTTTCTTT
TRBJ1-2 | - | - | TRBV18 | CASSTAVGASGYTF | TGTGCCAGCTCGACCGCCGTGGGGGCCTCTGGCTACACCTTC
TRBJ2-1 | TRBD2 | - | TRBV5-1 | CASSSFSGDNEQFF | TGCGCCAGCAGCTCTTTTAGCGGGGACAATGAGCAGTTCTTC
TRBJ1-5 | TRBD1 | once | TRBV6-1 | CASSVGQGIYSNQPQHF | TGCGCCAGCAGTGTTGGACAGGGGATTTATAGCAATCAGCCCCAGCATTTT
TRBJ2-3 | - | once | TRBV27 | CASSMSEPDTQYF | TGTGCCAGCAGTATGTCCGAGCCAGATACGCAGTATTTT
TRBJ2-7 | - | few | TRBV19 | CASSIDAGLTGAFSYEQYF | TGTGCCAGTAGTATAGATGCTGGATTAACTGGGGCCTTCTCCTACGAGCAGTACTTC
TRBJ1-4 | - | - | TRBV2 | CASSETEWEKLFF | TGTGCCAGCAGCGAAACAGAATGGGAAAAACTGTTTTTT
TRBJ2-3 | TRBD2 | - | TRBV5-1 | CASSLGSSGGVDTQYF | TGCGCCAGCAGCTTGGGGTCGAGCGGGGGGGTAGATACGCAGTATTTT
TRBJ2-7 | TRBD1 | - | TRBV19 | CASSKGQGKTYEQYF | TGTGCCAGTAGTAAGGGACAGGGCAAAACCTACGAGCAGTACTTC
TRBJ2-5 | - | - | TRBV30 | CAWSVLGGQETQYF | TGTGCCTGGAGTGTACTAGGCGGGCAAGAGACCCAGTACTTC
TRBJ2-5 | TRBD2 | - | TRBV5-1 | CASSLPLTGGNRGRETQYF | TGCGCCAGCAGCTTGCCCCTTACCGGGGGGAACAGAGGGCGGGAGACCCAGTACTTC
TRBJ2-1 | - | - | TRBV12-5 | CASGLGAYPYNEQFF | TGTGCTAGTGGTTTGGGGGCTTACCCCTACAATGAGCAGTTCTTC
TRBJ1-5 | - | medium-sized | TRBV5-6 | CASSLTTGQENQPQHF | TGTGCCAGCAGCCTGACCACGGGACAAGAGAATCAGCCCCAGCATTTT
TRBJ2-4 | TRBD1 | - | TRBV5-8 | CASSLAGGSKNIQYF | TGTGCCAGCAGCTTGGCAGGGGGATCCAAAAACATTCAGTACTTC
TRBJ1-5 | TRBD1 | medium-sized | TRBV7-9 | CASSPGTGVQVVQPQHF | TGTGCCAGCAGCCCCGGGACAGGGGTCCAGGTCGTTCAGCCCCAGCATTTT
TRBJ1-5 | TRBD1 | - | TRBV30 | CAWGTVEGQPQHF | TGTGCCTGGGGGACAGTGGAGGGTCAGCCCCAGCATTTT
TRBJ1-1 | TRBD1 | - | TRBV7-8 | CASRDRRTEAFF | TGTGCCAGCAGGGACAGGAGGACTGAAGCTTTCTTT
TRBJ2-7 | - | few | TRBV7-9 | CASSLARGQGYEQYF | TGTGCCAGCAGCTTAGCGAGAGGGCAGGGGTACGAGCAGTACTTC
TRBJ1-6 | - | - | TRBV19 | CASRARGSLGNSPLHF | TGTGCCTCCCGGGCCAGGGGTTCATTAGGGAATTCACCCCTCCACTTT
TRBJ2-7 | TRBD1 | - | TRBV2 | CASRVTGGVSEQYF | TGTGCCAGCAGGGTGACAGGGGGCGTTAGCGAGCAGTACTTC
TRBJ1-1 | - | - | TRBV5-1 | CASSPVSAGTEAFF | TGCGCCAGCAGCCCCGTCTCGGCGGGCACTGAAGCTTTCTTT
TRBJ1-1 | - | - | TRBV29-1 | CSVDIGRGTEAFF | TGCAGCGTTGATATAGGGAGGGGAACTGAAGCTTTCTTT
TRBJ2-7 | - | - | TRBV28 | CASSGGTYEQYF | TGTGCCAGCAGTGGGGGCACCTACGAGCAGTACTTC
TRBJ2-2 | - | once | TRBV7-9 | CASSLEGFGGELFF | TGTGCCAGCAGCTTAGAGGGGTTCGGCGGGGAGCTGTTTTTT
TRBJ1-1 | - | - | TRBV30 | CAWSLANTEAFF | TGTGCCTGGAGTCTAGCGAACACTGAAGCTTTCTTT
TRBJ1-5 | - | once | TRBV10-3 | CAISEQASNQPQHF | TGTGCCATCAGTGAACAGGCCTCCAATCAGCCCCAGCATTTT
TRBJ1-1 | - | - | TRBV30 | CAWTLGGTEAFF | TGTGCCTGGACCCTCGGGGGAACTGAAGCTTTCTTT
TRBJ2-5 | TRBD1 | once | TRBV5-1 | CASSSQGARETQYF | TGCGCCAGCAGCTCTCAGGGGGCGAGGGAGACCCAGTACTTC